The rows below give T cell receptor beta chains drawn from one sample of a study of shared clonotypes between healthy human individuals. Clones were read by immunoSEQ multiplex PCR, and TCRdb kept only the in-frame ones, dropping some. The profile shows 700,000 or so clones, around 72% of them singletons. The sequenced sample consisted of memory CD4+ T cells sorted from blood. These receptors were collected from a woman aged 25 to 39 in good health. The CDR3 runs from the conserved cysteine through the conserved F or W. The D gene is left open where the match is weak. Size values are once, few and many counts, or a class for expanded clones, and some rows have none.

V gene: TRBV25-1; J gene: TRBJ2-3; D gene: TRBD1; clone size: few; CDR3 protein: CASSEGGQGLGSADTQYF; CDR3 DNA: TGTGCCAGCAGTGAGGGGGGACAGGGTCTCGGGAGCGCAGATACGCAGTATTTT
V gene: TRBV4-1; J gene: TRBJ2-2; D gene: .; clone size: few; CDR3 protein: CASSQAFYTGELFF; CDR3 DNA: TGCGCCAGCAGCCAAGCCTTTTACACCGGGGAGCTGTTTTTT
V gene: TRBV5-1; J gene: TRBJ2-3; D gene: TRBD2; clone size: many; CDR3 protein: CASSLRGLAGESDTQYF; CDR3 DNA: TGCGCCAGCAGCTTGCGGGGACTAGCGGGAGAATCAGATACGCAGTATTTT
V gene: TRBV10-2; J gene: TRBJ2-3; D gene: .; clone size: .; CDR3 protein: CASSERTAGQKDTQYF; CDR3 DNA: TGCGCCAGCAGTGAGAGGACGGCGGGACAGAAGGATACGCAGTATTTT
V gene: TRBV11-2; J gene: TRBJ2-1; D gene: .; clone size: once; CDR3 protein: CASSLAASSYNEQFF; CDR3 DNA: TGTGCCAGCAGCTTAGCAGCTAGCTCCTACAATGAGCAGTTCTTC
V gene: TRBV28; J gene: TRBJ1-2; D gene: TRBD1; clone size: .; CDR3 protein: CASSFGQGADGYTF; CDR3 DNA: TGTGCCAGCAGTTTTGGTCAGGGGGCGGATGGCTACACCTTC
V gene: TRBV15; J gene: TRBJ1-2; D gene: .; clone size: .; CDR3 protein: CATSRQGRYGYTF; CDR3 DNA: TGTGCCACCAGCAGACAGGGACGCTATGGCTACACCTTC
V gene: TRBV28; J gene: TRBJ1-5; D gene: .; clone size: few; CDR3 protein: CASRWNGVNQPQHF; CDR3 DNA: TGTGCCAGCAGGTGGAACGGGGTCAATCAGCCCCAGCATTTT
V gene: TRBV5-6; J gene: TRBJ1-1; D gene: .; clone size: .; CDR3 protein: CASSLTGAIGGAFF; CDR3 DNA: TGTGCCAGCAGCCTGACGGGGGCAATTGGGGGCGCTTTCTTT
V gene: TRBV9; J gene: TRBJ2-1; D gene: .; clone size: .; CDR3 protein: CASSVDWGDEQFF; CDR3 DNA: TGTGCCAGCAGCGTAGATTGGGGCGATGAGCAGTTCTTC
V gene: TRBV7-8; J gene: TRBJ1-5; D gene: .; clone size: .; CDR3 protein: CASRPSRTWVQPQHF; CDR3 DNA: TGTGCCAGCAGGCCTAGTCGGACATGGGTTCAGCCCCAGCATTTT
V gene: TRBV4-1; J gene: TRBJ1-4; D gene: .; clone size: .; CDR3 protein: CASSQERVLGYEKLFF; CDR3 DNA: TGCGCCAGCAGCCAAGAGAGGGTGTTGGGGTATGAAAAACTGTTTTTT
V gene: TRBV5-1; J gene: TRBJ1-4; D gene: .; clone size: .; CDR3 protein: CASSLARSTNEKLFF; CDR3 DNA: TGCGCCAGCAGCTTGGCCAGGTCAACTAATGAAAAACTGTTTTTT
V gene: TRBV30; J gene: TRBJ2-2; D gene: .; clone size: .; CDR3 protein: CAWRGQANTGELFF; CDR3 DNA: TGTGCCTGGAGGGGTCAAGCGAACACCGGGGAGCTGTTTTTT
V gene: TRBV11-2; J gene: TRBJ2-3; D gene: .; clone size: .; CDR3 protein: CASSRRADTQYF; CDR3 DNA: TGTGCCAGCAGCCGGAGGGCAGATACGCAGTATTTT
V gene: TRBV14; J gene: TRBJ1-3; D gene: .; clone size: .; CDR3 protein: CASSQGTVSGNTIYF; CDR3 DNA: TGTGCCAGCAGCCAAGGAACCGTCTCTGGAAACACCATATATTTT
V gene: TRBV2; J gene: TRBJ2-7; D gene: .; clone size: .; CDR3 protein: CASGGETAIQQYF; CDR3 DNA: TGTGCCAGCGGAGGGGAGACGGCCATTCAGCAGTACTTC
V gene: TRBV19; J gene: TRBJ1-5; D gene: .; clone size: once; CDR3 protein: CASSIWGYSGGSNQPQHF; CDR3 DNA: TGTGCCAGTAGTATTTGGGGTTATTCGGGGGGAAGCAATCAGCCCCAGCATTTT
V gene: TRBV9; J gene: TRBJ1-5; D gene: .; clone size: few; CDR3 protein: CASSRGRDINQPQHF; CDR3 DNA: TGTGCCAGCAGCAGAGGTAGGGACATCAATCAGCCCCAGCATTTT
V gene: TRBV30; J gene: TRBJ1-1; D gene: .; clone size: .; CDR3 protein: CAWTGTANTEAFF; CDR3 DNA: TGTGCCTGGACCGGGACCGCGAACACTGAAGCTTTCTTT
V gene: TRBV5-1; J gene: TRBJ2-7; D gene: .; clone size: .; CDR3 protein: CASSFQGTEQYF; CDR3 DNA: TGCGCCAGCAGCTTCCAGGGGACCGAGCAGTACTTC
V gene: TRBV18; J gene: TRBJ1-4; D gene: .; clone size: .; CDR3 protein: CASSPSRGNGEKLFF; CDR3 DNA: TGTGCCAGCTCACCTTCTCGGGGGAATGGTGAAAAACTGTTTTTT
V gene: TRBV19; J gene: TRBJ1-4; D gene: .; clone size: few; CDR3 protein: CASKDGATNEKLFF; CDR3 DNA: TGTGCCAGTAAAGACGGGGCAACTAATGAAAAACTGTTTTTT
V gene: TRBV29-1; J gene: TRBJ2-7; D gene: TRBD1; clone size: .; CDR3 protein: CSVSRDRVSEQYF; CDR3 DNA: TGCAGCGTTAGCCGGGACAGGGTATCCGAGCAGTACTTC
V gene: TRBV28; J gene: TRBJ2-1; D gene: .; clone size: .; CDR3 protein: CASSGRYEQFF; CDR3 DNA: TGTGCCAGCAGTGGTAGGTATGAGCAGTTCTTC
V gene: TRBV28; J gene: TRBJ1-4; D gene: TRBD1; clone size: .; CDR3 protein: CASRRQGMTNEKLFF; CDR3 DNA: TGTGCCAGCAGAAGACAGGGCATGACTAATGAAAAACTGTTTTTT
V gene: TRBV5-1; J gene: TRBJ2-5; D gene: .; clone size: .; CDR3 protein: CASSFPRTVLARETQYF; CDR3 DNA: TGCGCCAGCAGCTTTCCGAGGACCGTGTTAGCCAGGGAGACCCAGTACTTC
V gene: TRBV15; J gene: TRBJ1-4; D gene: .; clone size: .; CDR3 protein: CATSPDTSNEKLFF; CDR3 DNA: TGTGCCACCAGCCCGGACACATCTAATGAAAAACTGTTTTTT
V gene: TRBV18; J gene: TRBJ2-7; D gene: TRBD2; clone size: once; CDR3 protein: CASSPRFSPLSSGITYEQYF; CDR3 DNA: TGTGCCAGCTCACCACGGTTTTCTCCTTTGTCTAGCGGGATTACCTACGAGCAGTACTTC
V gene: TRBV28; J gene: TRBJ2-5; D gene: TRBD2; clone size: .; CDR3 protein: CASPPTGLAGVETQYF; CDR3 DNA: TGTGCCAGCCCCCCAACGGGACTAGCGGGGGTAGAGACCCAGTACTTC
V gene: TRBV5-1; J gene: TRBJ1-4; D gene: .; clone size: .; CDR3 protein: CASSRDTANEKLFF; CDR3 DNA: TGCGCCAGCAGCCGGGACACCGCTAATGAAAAACTGTTTTTT
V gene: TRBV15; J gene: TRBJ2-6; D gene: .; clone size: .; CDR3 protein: CATSRDQPGAGGANVLTF; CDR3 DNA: TGTGCCACCAGCAGAGATCAACCGGGGGCGGGTGGGGCCAACGTCCTGACTTTC
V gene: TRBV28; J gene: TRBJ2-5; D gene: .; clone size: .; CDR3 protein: CASSSQGLETQYF; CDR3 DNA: TGTGCCAGCAGTTCCCAGGGGTTAGAGACCCAGTACTTC
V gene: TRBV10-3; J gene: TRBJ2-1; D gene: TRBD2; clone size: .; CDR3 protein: CAISEWGLAGKGSYNEQFF; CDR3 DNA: TGTGCCATCAGTGAGTGGGGACTAGCGGGAAAAGGCTCCTACAATGAGCAGTTCTTC
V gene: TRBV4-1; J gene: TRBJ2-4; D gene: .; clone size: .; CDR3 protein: CASSQFYGAKNIQYF; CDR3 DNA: TGCGCCAGCAGCCAGTTTTATGGGGCCAAAAACATTCAGTACTTC
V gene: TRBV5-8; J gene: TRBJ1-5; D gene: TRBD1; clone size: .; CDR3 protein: CASSAGQIYSNQPQHF; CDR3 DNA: TGTGCCAGCAGCGCGGGACAGATCTATAGCAATCAGCCCCAGCATTTT
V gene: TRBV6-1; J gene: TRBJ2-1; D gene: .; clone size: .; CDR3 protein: CASAVYNEQFF; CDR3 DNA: TGTGCCAGCGCGGTGTACAATGAGCAGTTCTTC
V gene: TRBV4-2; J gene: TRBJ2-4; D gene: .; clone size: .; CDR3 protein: CASPQDIQYF; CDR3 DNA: TGTGCCAGCCCCCAGGACATTCAGTACTTC
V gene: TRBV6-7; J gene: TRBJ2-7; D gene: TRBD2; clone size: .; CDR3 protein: CASSWGLAGFTYEQYF; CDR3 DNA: TGTGCCAGCAGTTGGGGACTAGCGGGATTCACCTACGAGCAGTACTTC
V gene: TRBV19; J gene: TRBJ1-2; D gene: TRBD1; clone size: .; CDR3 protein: CASSTPGTGGNYGYTF; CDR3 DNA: TGTGCCAGTAGTACCCCCGGGACAGGGGGCAACTATGGCTACACCTTC
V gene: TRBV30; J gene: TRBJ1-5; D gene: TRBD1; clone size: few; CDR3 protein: CAIRRDRKNQPQHF; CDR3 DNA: TGTGCCATAAGGCGGGACAGGAAAAATCAGCCCCAGCATTTT
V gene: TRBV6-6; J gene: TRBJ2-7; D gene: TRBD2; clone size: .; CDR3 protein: CASSQTSGGYEQYF; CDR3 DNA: TGTGCCAGCAGCCAGACTAGCGGGGGTTACGAGCAGTACTTC
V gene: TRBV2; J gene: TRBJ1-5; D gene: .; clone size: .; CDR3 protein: CASSEGGLQGPQHF; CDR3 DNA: TGTGCCAGCAGTGAAGGAGGTCTCCAGGGGCCCCAGCATTTT
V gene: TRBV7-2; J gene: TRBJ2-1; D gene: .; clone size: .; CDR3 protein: CASSLGGEQFF; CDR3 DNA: TGTGCCAGCAGCTTAGGTGGTGAGCAGTTCTTC
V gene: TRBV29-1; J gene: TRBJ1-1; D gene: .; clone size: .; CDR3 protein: CSVEEVAGTEAFF; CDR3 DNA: TGCAGCGTTGAAGAAGTGGCAGGCACTGAAGCTTTCTTT
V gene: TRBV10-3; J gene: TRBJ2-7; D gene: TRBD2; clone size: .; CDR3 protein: CAISAALAEGYEQYF; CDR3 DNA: TGTGCCATCAGTGCCGCACTAGCGGAGGGCTACGAGCAGTACTTC
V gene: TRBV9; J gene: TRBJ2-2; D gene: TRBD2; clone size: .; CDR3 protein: CASSARSGRAKGELFF; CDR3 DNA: TGTGCCAGCAGCGCCCGCAGCGGGAGGGCTAAAGGGGAGCTGTTTTTT
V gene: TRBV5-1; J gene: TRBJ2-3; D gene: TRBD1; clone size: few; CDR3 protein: CASSPQTGSSTDTQYF; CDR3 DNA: TGCGCCAGCAGCCCCCAGACAGGGTCTAGCACAGATACGCAGTATTTT
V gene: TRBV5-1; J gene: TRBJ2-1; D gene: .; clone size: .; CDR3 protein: CASSLVDSGEQFF; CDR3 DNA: TGCGCCAGCAGCTTGGTTGATTCCGGTGAGCAGTTCTTC
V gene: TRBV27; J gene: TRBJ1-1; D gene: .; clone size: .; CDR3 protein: CAARGGGNTEAFF; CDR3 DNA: TGTGCCGCGAGGGGGGGAGGGAACACTGAAGCTTTCTTT
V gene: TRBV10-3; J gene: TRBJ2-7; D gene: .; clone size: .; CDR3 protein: CAISEWETYEQYF; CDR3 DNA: TGTGCCATCAGTGAGTGGGAAACCTACGAGCAGTACTTC
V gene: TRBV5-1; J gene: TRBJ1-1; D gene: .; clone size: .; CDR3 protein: CASSLGPTNTEAFF; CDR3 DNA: TGCGCCAGCAGCTTGGGGCCGACGAACACTGAAGCTTTCTTT
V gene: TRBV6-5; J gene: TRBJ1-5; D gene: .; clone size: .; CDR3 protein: CASSRKGGANQPQHF; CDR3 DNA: TGTGCCAGCAGTCGAAAAGGGGGGGCGAATCAGCCCCAGCATTTT
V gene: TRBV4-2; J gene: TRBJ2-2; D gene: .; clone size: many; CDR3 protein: CASSQSSVSGELFF; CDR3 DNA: TGTGCCAGCAGCCAAAGTAGTGTTAGTGGGGAGCTGTTTTTT